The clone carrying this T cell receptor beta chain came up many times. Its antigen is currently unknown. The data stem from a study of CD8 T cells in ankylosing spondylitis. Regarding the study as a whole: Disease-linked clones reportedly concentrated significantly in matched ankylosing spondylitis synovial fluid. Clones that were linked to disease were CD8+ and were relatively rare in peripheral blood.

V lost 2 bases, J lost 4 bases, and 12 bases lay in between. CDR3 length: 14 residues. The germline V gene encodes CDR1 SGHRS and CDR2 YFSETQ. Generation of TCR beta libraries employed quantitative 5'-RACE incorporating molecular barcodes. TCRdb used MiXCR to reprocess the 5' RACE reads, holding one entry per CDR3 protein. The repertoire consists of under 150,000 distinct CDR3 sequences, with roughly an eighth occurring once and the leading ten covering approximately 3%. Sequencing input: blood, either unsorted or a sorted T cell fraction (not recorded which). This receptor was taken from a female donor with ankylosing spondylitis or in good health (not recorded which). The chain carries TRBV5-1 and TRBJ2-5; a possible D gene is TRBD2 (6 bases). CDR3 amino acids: CASSFDAGSETQYF. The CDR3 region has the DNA TGCGCCAGCAGCTTCGATGCGGGATCAGAGACCCAGTACTTC.